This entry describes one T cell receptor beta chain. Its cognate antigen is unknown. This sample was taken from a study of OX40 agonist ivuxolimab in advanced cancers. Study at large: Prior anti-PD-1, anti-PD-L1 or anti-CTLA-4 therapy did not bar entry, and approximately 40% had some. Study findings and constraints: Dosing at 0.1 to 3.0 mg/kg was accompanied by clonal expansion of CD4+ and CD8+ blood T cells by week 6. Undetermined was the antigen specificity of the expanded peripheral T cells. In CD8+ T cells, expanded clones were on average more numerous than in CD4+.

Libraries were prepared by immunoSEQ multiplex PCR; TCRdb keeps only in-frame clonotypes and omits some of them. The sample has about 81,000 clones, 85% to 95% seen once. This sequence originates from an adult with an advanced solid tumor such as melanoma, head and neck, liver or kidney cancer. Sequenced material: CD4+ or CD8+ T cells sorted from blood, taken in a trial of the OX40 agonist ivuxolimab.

The CDR3 sequence: CATTRLTWTANTGELFF. CDR3 DNA: TGTGCCACCACCCGCCTGACCTGGACAGCGAACACCGGGGAGCTGTTTTTT. This chain joins TRBV15 and TRBJ2-2; possible D gene TRBD1, 6 bases. Germline values: CDR1 LNHNV, CDR2 YYDKDF (reference sequence). There are 17 residues in the CDR3. V gave up 7 bases and J gave up 0 bases, with 18 bases separating them.